A single sample is the source of the 11 T cell receptor beta chains below, sequenced in a study of metastatic and nonmetastatic thyroid tumors. Thyroid surgery was preceded by no treatment in any patient. TCRdb reanalyzed the PCR reads via MiXCR. The sample lists about 85,000 clones; approximately 9% were seen once. Sequenced input: blood. These receptors were taken from a female donor with papillary thyroid cancer or a benign thyroid nodule (not recorded which). Some clones in this sample may be carry-over from other donors' samples.

There are many counts of this clone. The chain is built from TRBV28 and TRBJ2-7; a possible D gene is TRBD2 (7 bases). In germline, CDR1 is MDHEN, CDR2 SYDVKM. V was clipped by 2 bases and J by 1 base, with 12 bases between them. The CDR3 is 15 amino acids. In nucleotides, the CDR3 is TGTGCCAGCAGTTTAGGGGGGGCGTCTTCCTACGAGCAGTACTTC. It specifies CASSLGGASSYEQYF.

This clone has just a few counts. The rearrangement joins TRBV6-4 to TRBJ2-3; 7 positions match TRBD2. CDR1 and CDR2 from the germline V gene are MRHNA and SNTAGT. CDR3 length: 15 amino acids. V dropped 6 bases and J dropped 4; count of bases not matched to a gene: 10. The CDR3 sequence is CASRARAGTSDTQYF. The CDR3 DNA follows: TGTGCCAGCAGAGCAAGAGCGGGAACCTCAGATACGCAGTATTTT.

The rearrangement uses TRBV20-1 and TRBJ1-6, with D maybe TRBD1 (5 bases). This CDR3 region has 16 residues. Germline CDR1 DFQATT, CDR2 SNEGSKA (reference sequence). The V end was cut by 3 bases, the J end by 2 bases, with 14 bases between. The CDR3 DNA reads as TGCAGTGCTAGTGAGGGGATAAGGACCTATAATTCACCCCTCCACTTT. It translates to CSASEGIRTYNSPLHF.

Ten or more counts support this clone. This chain joins TRBV18 and TRBJ1-3; D is ambiguous. V shed 2 bases and J shed 2 bases, with 4 bases lying between them. Per the germline V gene, CDR1 is KGHSH and CDR2 is LQKENI. The CDR3 sequence is 13 residues long. DNA of the CDR3: TGTGCCAGCTCACCAGGGGCTGGAAACACCATATATTTT. Translating it yields CASSPGAGNTIYF. Variable domain in full (rest from reference TRBV18 and TRBJ1-3): NAGVMQNPRHLVRRRGQEARLRCSPMKGHSHVYWYRQLPEEGLKFMVYLQKENIIDESGMPKERFSAEFPKEGPSILRIQQVVRGDSAAYFCASSPGAGNTIYFGEGSWLTVV.

In regard to this clone: A read error may account for a junction end that differs from germline. This sample includes further DNA sequences coding for the same CDR3. This chain connects TRBV6-4 to TRBJ2-3, with D tentatively TRBD2 (6 bases). This CDR3 has 15 residues. Germline V gene data show CDR1 as MRHNA and CDR2 as SNTAGT. The CDR3 reads CASSDSAGSTDTQYF. CDR3 DNA: TGTGCCAGCAGTGACTCGGCGGGGAGCACAGATACTCAGTATTTT.

In this sample, this clone turned up a few times. It may be a read error: a sequence one base away is much more abundant. The chain employs TRBV19 and TRBJ2-5; a possible D gene is TRBD1 (5 bases). The CDR3 is 14 residues long. Germline lookup yields CDR1 LNHDA and CDR2 SQIVND (reference sequence). V was trimmed by 5 bases and J by 3 bases, leaving 13 bases between them. The CDR3 DNA reads as TGTGCCAGTAGTTTGACAGTCCGAAAAGAGACCCAGTACTTC. As protein: CASSLTVRKETQYF.

The rearrangement joins TRBV18 to TRBJ2-7; D perhaps matches TRBD2 (5 bases). This CDR3 is built from 15 residues. Germline V gene lookup returns CDR1 KGHSH and CDR2 LQKENI. Trimming left V 1 base short and J 0 bases short, with 10 bases between. CDR3 nucleotide sequence: TGTGCCAGCTCACCACGAGCAGGACTCTCCTACGAGCAGTACTTC. It yields the protein CASSPRAGLSYEQYF.

This clone was detected only a few times. The DNA of the CDR3 is TGCGCCAGCAGTGAGGGATGGCTAGCGGGGAGTACCGGGGAGCTGTTTTTT. Translation gives CASSEGWLAGSTGELFF. V gene TRBV10-1 combines with J gene TRBJ2-2; 9 positions agree with TRBD2. This CDR3 is built from 17 residues. CDR1 is WNHNN, CDR2 SYGVQD, per germline (reference sequence). V gave up 2 bases and J gave up 5 bases; unmatched junction bases: 9.

This clone was seen ten or more times. The chain carries TRBV6-1 and TRBJ2-1, with D possibly being TRBD2 (6 bases). In germline, CDR1 is MNHNS, CDR2 SASEGT. V was shortened by 0 bases and J by 6 bases, with 12 bases between the two germline ends. The length of the CDR3 is 15 residues. Here the CDR3 reads CASSEATSFRNEQFF. Written as DNA, the CDR3 is TGTGCCAGCAGTGAAGCTACTAGCTTCCGCAATGAGCAGTTCTTC.

This sequence joins TRBV5-1 and TRBJ2-3; 12 bases agree with TRBD2. V lost 1 base to trimming and J lost 1 base; unmatched junction nucleotides: 4. Germline values: CDR1 SGHRS, CDR2 YFSETQ. This CDR3 is 17 amino acids long. Here the CDR3 reads CASSLTSGRFGTDTQYF. The CDR3 DNA reads TGCGCCAGCAGCTTGACTAGCGGGAGGTTTGGCACAGATACGCAGTATTTT.

This clone was recorded many times. The CDR3 nucleotides read TGTGCCAGCAGTGCACCGGGACTCATGAACACTGAAGCTTTCTTT. Its translation: CASSAPGLMNTEAFF. The rearrangement joins TRBV6-1 to TRBJ1-1; tentatively, D is TRBD1 (5 bases). This CDR3 is built from 15 residues. CDR1 is MNHNS, CDR2 SASEGT, per germline. V lost 4 bases and J lost 0, with 12 bases in between.